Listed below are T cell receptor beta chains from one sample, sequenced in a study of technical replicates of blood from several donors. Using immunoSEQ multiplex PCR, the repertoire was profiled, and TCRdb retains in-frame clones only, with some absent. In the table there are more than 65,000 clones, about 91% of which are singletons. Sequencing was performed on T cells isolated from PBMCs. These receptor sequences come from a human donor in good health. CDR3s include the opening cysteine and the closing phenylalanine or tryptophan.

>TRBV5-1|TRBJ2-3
CASSLKSRFKGPF
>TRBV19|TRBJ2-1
CASSPREREVYNEQFF
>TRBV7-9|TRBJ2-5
CASSLVAGGRETQYF
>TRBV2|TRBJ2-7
CASSVRQTSYEQYF
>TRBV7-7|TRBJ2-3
CASSRLLGDKTDTQYF
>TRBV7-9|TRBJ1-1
CASSSYEAFF
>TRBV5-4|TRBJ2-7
CASSSRTVPYEQYF
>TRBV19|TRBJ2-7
CASSSASYEQYF
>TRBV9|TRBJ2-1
CASSVGLAGVVNEQFF
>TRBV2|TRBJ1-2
CAGGGYYGYTF
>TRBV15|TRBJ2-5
CATQDRGHREETQYF
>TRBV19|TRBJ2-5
CASRAGRETQYF
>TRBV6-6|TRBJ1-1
CASSYSTGMNTEAFF
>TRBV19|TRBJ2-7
CASSIQGGGEQYF
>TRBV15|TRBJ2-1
CATSRDLAGDNEQFF
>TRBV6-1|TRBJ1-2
CASSEMQGTVRGYTF
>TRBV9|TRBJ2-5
CASSPKTGEETQYF
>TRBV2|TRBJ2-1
CASRFTTFNEQFF
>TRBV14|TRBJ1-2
CASSQVGQTNYGYTF
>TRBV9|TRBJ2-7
CASSVGDRGYEQYF
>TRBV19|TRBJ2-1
CASSDPGQYYNEQFF
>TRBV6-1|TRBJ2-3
CASSATGTEYTDTQYF
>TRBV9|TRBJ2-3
CASSVVPNDASGLTDTQYF
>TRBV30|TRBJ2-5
CAWSGRQAETQYF
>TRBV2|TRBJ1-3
CASSERMGGSGNTIYF
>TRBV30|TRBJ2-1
CAWSVREDYNEQFF
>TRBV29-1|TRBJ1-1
CSVGSGNTEAFF
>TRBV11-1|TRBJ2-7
CASSLGTSGFYEQYF
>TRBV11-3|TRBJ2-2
CASSLASAGELFF